The 26 T cell receptor beta chains presented below share a single source sample, sequenced in a study of T cells in localized non-small cell lung cancer. Sequencing used immunoSEQ multiplex PCR; TCRdb keeps in-frame clones, though not all of them. The sample shows about 21,000 clones, less than 90% of them seen only once. Sequences were derived from PBMCs, sampled before any cancer treatment. These TCRs come from a man aged 40 to 70 with stage II squamous cell lung carcinoma.

The gene calls are TRBV28 and TRBJ1-5, with D possibly TRBD1 on 6 matching bases. Germline CDR1 reads MDHEN; CDR2 reads SYDVKM. Trimming removed 7 bases at V and 0 bases at J, with 28 bases between. The CDR3 contains 20 residues. As DNA, the CDR3 is TGTGCCAGCATCCCGACCCTTAGACCCAGGGGCGTCTATAGCAATCAGCCCCAGCATTTT. Amino acid sequence: CASIPTLRPRGVYSNQPQHF.

This chain uses TRBV28 with TRBJ1-2; a weak D match, TRBD1 (5 bases). In germline, CDR1 is MDHEN, CDR2 SYDVKM. The CDR3 spans 13 residues. Trimming removed 6 bases at V and 4 bases at J, with 12 bases between. The CDR3 is CASSLTGTYGYTF. Written as DNA, the CDR3 is TGTGCCAGCAGCCTCACAGGAACCTATGGCTACACCTTC.

V gene TRBV28 combines with J gene TRBJ1-1; D is uncertain. CDR3 length: 14 residues. Deletions cut 3 bases from V and 4 bases from J, with 12 bases between. The V gene's germline CDR1 is MDHEN and CDR2 SYDVKM. The CDR3 is CASSLGKGSTEAFF. The CDR3 nucleotides are TGTGCCAGCAGTTTGGGTAAGGGAAGCACTGAAGCTTTCTTT.

The V and J genes are TRBV5-1 and TRBJ2-7; TRBD1 aligns across 11 bases. This CDR3 spans 14 amino acids. J lost 4 bases, V lost 3 bases, and 3 bases had no gene match. Germline V lookup: CDR1 SGHRS, CDR2 YFSETQ. The CDR3 sequence: CASSSGTGGYEQYF. For the CDR3, the DNA is TGCGCCAGCAGCTCCGGGACAGGGGGTTACGAGCAGTACTTC. Combining the CDR3 with reference TRBV5-1 and TRBJ2-7 gives the whole variable domain KAGVTQTPRYLIKTRGQQVTLSCSPISGHRSVSWYQQTPGQGLQFLFEYFSETQRNKGNFPGRFSGRQFSNSRSEMNVSTLELGDSALYLCASSSGTGGYEQYFGPGTRLTVT.

The chain links TRBV11-3 to TRBJ2-3; D is perhaps TRBD1 or TRBD2 (5 bases each). V was shortened by 4 bases and J by 3 bases, with 14 bases between the two germline ends. The CDR3 spans 15 residues. Germline CDR1 SGHNT, CDR2 YENEEA. CDR3 DNA: TGTGCCAGCAGCTACGGGGAAGGGGTGACAGATACGCAGTATTTT. Translated, it gives CASSYGEGVTDTQYF. Together with reference TRBV11-3 and TRBJ2-3, the CDR3 gives the full variable domain: EAGVVQSPRYKIIEKKQPVAFWCNPISGHNTLYWYLQNLGQGPELLIRYENEEAVDDSQLPKDRFSAERLKGVDSTLKIQPAELGDSAVYLCASSYGEGVTDTQYFGPGTRLTVL.

V and J are TRBV13 and TRBJ2-7; 9 bases are a match to TRBD1. V dropped 6 bases and J dropped 6; count of bases not matched to a gene: 3. CDR1 PRHDT and CDR2 FYEKMQ come from the germline V gene (reference sequence). The CDR3 covers 12 residues. The CDR3 region has the DNA TGTGCCAGCAGAACACAGGGGGCCGAGCAGTACTTC. The encoded protein is CASRTQGAEQYF.

This clone has just one count. This sequence joins TRBV6-5 and TRBJ2-2, with D perhaps given as TRBD1 or TRBD2 (5 bases each). Germline V gene sequence: CDR1 MNHEY, CDR2 SVGAGI. The V and J ends lost 4 bases and 0 bases respectively, with 9 bases between them. The CDR3 loop spans 15 amino acids. CDR3 sequence (DNA): TGTGCCAGCAGTTTCGTGGGGGCGAACACCGGGGAGCTGTTTTTT. This translates into CASSFVGANTGELFF.

This sequence joins TRBV6-5 and TRBJ2-7; 13 bases agree with TRBD2. V was pared by 5 bases and J by 8 bases, with 6 bases of the junction left unmatched. The CDR3 consists of 14 residues. The germline gives CDR1 MNHEY, CDR2 SVGAGI. The CDR3 nucleotides read TGTGCCAGCAGTCTCGGACTAGCGGGAGCTCAGCAGTACTTC. Translating it yields CASSLGLAGAQQYF.

The chain links TRBV28 to TRBJ1-1; D unclear. This CDR3 has 14 residues. Between the trimmed V and J ends, which lost 3 bases and 1 base, there was a span of 9 bases. Germline lookup yields CDR1 MDHEN and CDR2 SYDVKM. The CDR3 reads CASSLAGRNTEAFF. CDR3 bases: TGTGCCAGCAGTTTGGCGGGAAGGAACACTGAAGCTTTCTTT.

This chain links TRBV19 with TRBJ1-2; no clear D. The germline V gene encodes CDR1 LNHDA and CDR2 SQIVND (reference sequence). The V end lost 3 bases, the J end lost 4 bases, and 9 bases lay between the germline ends. The CDR3 consists of 13 residues. CDR3 in DNA: TGTGCCAGTAGTATGAAGGGAGGCTATGGCTACACCTTC. This gives the protein CASSMKGGYGYTF. Drawing the rest from reference TRBV19 and TRBJ1-2, the complete variable domain is DGGITQSPKYLFRKEGQNVTLSCEQNLNHDAMYWYRQDPGQGLRLIYYSQIVNDFQKGDIAEGYSVSREKKESFPLTVTSAQKNPTAFYLCASSMKGGYGYTFGSGTRLTVV.

The V call is TRBV7-6, the J call TRBJ2-6; D possibly corresponds to TRBD2 (7 bases). The CDR3 sequence is 15 residues long. Germline loops: CDR1 SGHVS, CDR2 FNYEAQ. The V end was cut by 9 bases, the J end by 4 bases, with 16 bases between. The CDR3 DNA is TGTGCCAGTATCACTGCGGGGGCGGGGGCCAACGTCCTGACTTTC. Protein product: CASITAGAGANVLTF.

This chain joins TRBV19 and TRBJ2-4, with 8 bases fitting TRBD1. This CDR3 spans 14 amino acids. V trimming: 8 bases; J trimming: 1 base; junction bases outside the gene matches: 4. Germline lookup yields CDR1 LNHDA and CDR2 SQIVND (reference sequence). In DNA form, the CDR3 reads TGTGCCAGTGCTGACAGGGGTGCCAAAAACATTCAGTACTTC. Translated: CASADRGAKNIQYF.

This chain uses TRBV5-8 with TRBJ1-5; D ambiguous. Trimming pared 2 bases from V and 0 bases from J, leaving 6 bases between. This CDR3 is built from 14 residues. CDR1 and CDR2 from the germline V gene are SGHTS and YDEGEE. The CDR3 DNA is TGTGCCAGCAGCTTTTTGCATAGCAATCAGCCCCAGCATTTT. This codes for CASSFLHSNQPQHF.

The chain links TRBV5-1 to TRBJ2-5; D is possibly TRBD2 (6 bases). Germline values: CDR1 SGHRS, CDR2 YFSETQ. Trimming removed 4 bases from V and 2 bases from J, with 18 bases in between. CDR3 length: 16 residues. This CDR3 reads CASSLLYGGEQETQYF. Written as DNA, the CDR3 is TGCGCCAGCAGCCTTCTCTACGGCGGGGAACAAGAGACCCAGTACTTC.

This chain links TRBV28 with TRBJ2-5; D possibly corresponds to TRBD1 (5 bases). CDR3 length: 11 residues. Trimming cost V 8 bases and J 6 bases, with 10 bases left between them. CDR1 and CDR2 from the germline V gene are MDHEN and SYDVKM. CDR3 sequence: CASQGLQTQYF. The DNA for the CDR3 is TGTGCCAGCCAGGGCCTGCAGACCCAGTACTTC.

This chain connects TRBV5-1 to TRBJ1-1, with unresolved D. The CDR3 contains 13 residues. V was trimmed by 0 bases and J by 5 bases, leaving 8 bases between them. Looked up from germline, CDR1 is SGHRS and CDR2 is YFSETQ. The CDR3 sequence is CASSLEVGTEAFF. As DNA, the CDR3 is TGCGCCAGCAGCTTGGAAGTAGGGACTGAAGCTTTCTTT.

This sequence joins TRBV6-5 and TRBJ1-3; D is undetermined. Between the trimmed V and J ends, which lost 2 bases and 7 bases, there was a span of 12 bases. The CDR3 has 14 amino acids. The germline V gene has CDR1 MNHEY and CDR2 SVGAGI. The CDR3: CASSYRSHWNTIYF. In DNA, the CDR3 is TGTGCCAGCAGTTACAGGAGTCATTGGAACACCATATATTTT.

V is TRBV5-1 and J is TRBJ2-7; D is perhaps TRBD1 (5 bases). The CDR3 has 14 amino acids. Germline CDR1 reads SGHRS; CDR2 reads YFSETQ. V dropped 0 bases and J dropped 6 bases, with 13 bases sitting between them. CDR3 nucleotides: TGCGCCAGCAGCTTGGTGACAGAAACTGTCGAGCAGTACTTC. Amino acids: CASSLVTETVEQYF.

The V gene is TRBV13, the J gene TRBJ2-1, with D hard to call. The CDR3 sequence is 14 residues long. V lost 5 bases and J lost 0, with 8 bases in between. Germline V gene lookup returns CDR1 PRHDT and CDR2 FYEKMQ (reference sequence). CDR3: CASSDGNSYNEQFF. The CDR3 bases are TGTGCCAGCAGCGACGGTAACTCCTACAATGAGCAGTTCTTC.

V is TRBV18 and J is TRBJ1-1; weak D call: TRBD1 (5 bases). The CDR3 has 17 residues. Trimming left V 5 bases short and J 2 bases short, with 21 bases between. Per germline, CDR1 KGHSH and CDR2 LQKENI. In DNA form, the CDR3 reads TGTGCCAGCTCAAGGCGACAGTCTACCAATCTCAACACTGAAGCTTTCTTT. Amino acid sequence: CASSRRQSTNLNTEAFF.

This chain connects TRBV4-1 to TRBJ2-7; D uncertain. The CDR3 is made up of 16 amino acids. The germline V gene encodes CDR1 MGHRA and CDR2 YSYEKL. V was pared by 3 bases and J by 1 base, with 16 bases between. The CDR3 region is CASSQAMVPRSYEQYF. The DNA of the CDR3 is TGCGCCAGCAGCCAGGCAATGGTACCTCGGTCCTACGAGCAGTACTTC.

The chain employs TRBV19 and TRBJ2-3; the D call may be TRBD1 or TRBD2 (6 bases each). The CDR3 spans 18 residues. The germline V gene encodes CDR1 LNHDA and CDR2 SQIVND (reference sequence). V was clipped by 7 bases and J by 1 base, with 24 bases between them. The CDR3 region is CASTNSGAKGSRTDTQYF. CDR3 nucleotide sequence: TGTGCCAGTACCAATTCGGGGGCGAAGGGATCCCGCACAGATACGCAGTATTTT.

The V gene is TRBV4-1, the J gene TRBJ1-6; D unresolved. Germline V gene data show CDR1 as MGHRA and CDR2 as YSYEKL. The CDR3 has 18 residues. Deletions cut 1 base from V and 0 bases from J, with 13 bases between. The CDR3 reads CASSQGLARSSYNSPLHF. The CDR3 DNA reads TGCGCCAGCAGCCAAGGGCTAGCGAGGAGCTCCTATAATTCACCCCTCCACTTT.

This chain uses TRBV7-2 with TRBJ2-7, with 7 nucleotides matching TRBD1. The CDR3 is made up of 14 amino acids. CDR1 and CDR2 (germline): SGHTA, FQGNSA. The V gene end was trimmed by 5 bases and the J gene end by 5 bases; junction bases not matched to a gene: 9. The CDR3: CASSQTGVVHEQYF. In DNA form, the CDR3 reads TGTGCCAGCAGCCAAACAGGGGTGGTTCACGAGCAGTACTTC. The variable domain in full, with the rest retrieved from reference TRBV7-2 and TRBJ2-7, is GAGVSQSPSNKVTEKGKDVELRCDPISGHTALYWYRQSLGQGLEFLIYFQGNSAPDKSGLPSDRFSAERTGGSVSTLTIQRTQQEDSAVYLCASSQTGVVHEQYFGPGTRLTVT.

V usage is TRBV6-5 and J usage is TRBJ2-7; D ambiguous. The V end was cut by 6 bases, the J end by 0 bases, with 6 bases between. Germline V gives CDR1 MNHEY, CDR2 SVGAGI. CDR3 length: 12 amino acids. CDR3 nucleotide sequence: TGTGCCAGCAGCTCTTTCTCCTACGAGCAGTACTTC. It specifies CASSSFSYEQYF.

This clone was seen only once. The chain employs TRBV6-6 and TRBJ2-5, with D perhaps matching TRBD1 or TRBD2 (5 bases each). The CDR3 runs 14 residues. Deletions cut 6 bases from V and 2 bases from J, with 13 bases between. CDR1 is MNHNY, CDR2 SVGAGI, per germline (reference sequence). The CDR3 DNA is TGTGCCAGCAGCTACGGGACGGGGCAAGAGACCCAGTACTTC. It specifies CASSYGTGQETQYF.